These 32 T cell receptor beta chains originate from one sample sequenced in a study of monozygotic twins with inflammatory bowel disease. TCRdb reanalyzed the 5' RACE reads, giving one entry per CDR3 protein sequence and no DNA. The sample has approximately 330,000 distinct CDR3 sequences. The source material was blood. The receptors come from a human donor with ulcerative colitis or Crohn's disease, or a healthy co-twin of an affected twin (not recorded which).

This chain connects TRBV15 to TRBJ2-7; TCRdb's D call of TRBD1 is untestable without DNA. CDR1 LNHNV and CDR2 YYDKDF come from the germline V gene (reference sequence). The CDR3 runs to 15 residues. The CDR3 reads CATSRERGSSYEQYF.

The chain recombines TRBV27 with TRBJ2-7; TCRdb calls TRBD2, which cannot be checked without DNA. This CDR3 is 14 amino acids long. CDR1 and CDR2 (germline): MNHEY, SMNVEV (reference sequence). The CDR3 region is CAPLMREISYEQYF.

The genes are TRBV28 and TRBJ2-7. The V gene's germline CDR1 is MDHEN and CDR2 SYDVKM. CDR3 size: 12 residues. The CDR3 region is CASSPRSLGQYF.

The chain employs TRBV28 and TRBJ1-2; the D call of TRBD1 rests on TCRdb alone, since no DNA is present to check it. This CDR3 is built from 17 residues. Germline CDR1 and CDR2: MDHEN and SYDVKM. Here the CDR3 reads CASSSPGQGASGYGYTF.

The chain links TRBV5-1 to TRBJ1-4; TCRdb reports TRBD1, a call that lacks DNA to check it against. This CDR3 has 15 amino acids. CDR1 is SGHRS and CDR2 is YFSETQ in the germline V gene. This CDR3 is CASSLLGTANEKLFF.

J is TRBJ2-1 and V is TRBV7-2; the D call from TCRdb, TRBD2, cannot be confirmed without DNA. Looked up from germline, CDR1 is SGHTA and CDR2 is FQGNSA. The CDR3 sequence is 14 residues long. The CDR3 region is CASSLGGGAYEQFF.

The rearrangement uses TRBV5-1 and TRBJ2-7; the TCRdb call, TRBD1, lacks DNA for checking. The CDR3 covers 12 residues. Germline V gene lookup returns CDR1 SGHRS and CDR2 YFSETQ. The CDR3 spells CASSGRGPGQYF.

The chain carries TRBV6-1 and TRBJ1-2. CDR3 length equals 13 residues. The germline CDR1 and CDR2 sequences are MNHNS and SASEGT. CDR3: CASSATSPYGYTF.

V is TRBV15 and J is TRBJ2-3. This CDR3 spans 13 amino acids. Germline CDR1 reads LNHNV; CDR2 reads YYDKDF (reference sequence). CDR3 amino acids: CATSRDFGPTQYF.

The V call is TRBV6-5, the J call TRBJ1-2. There are 11 residues in the CDR3. Germline V gene data show CDR1 as MNHEY and CDR2 as SVGAGI. The CDR3 spells CASHAGYGYTF.

This chain connects TRBV24-1 to TRBJ2-1; TCRdb outputs TRBD1, but without DNA this stays unchecked. Germline-derived CDR1 and CDR2 are KGHDR and SFDVKD. The CDR3 runs 16 residues. CDR3: CATSLGQGATYNEQFF.

The J gene is TRBJ1-2, the V gene TRBV10-3; TCRdb's D gene call, TRBD1, goes unchecked for lack of DNA. CDR1 ENHRY and CDR2 SYGVKD come from the germline V gene. This CDR3 spans 13 amino acids. CDR3 residues: CATDGGNPGGYTF.

J is TRBJ1-1 and V is TRBV19. The CDR3 runs 14 residues. Germline loops: CDR1 LNHDA, CDR2 SQIVND (reference sequence). The CDR3 reads CASSWGLDRTEAFF. Full variable domain (remainder filled in from reference TRBV19 and TRBJ1-1): DGGITQSPKYLFRKEGQNVTLSCEQNLNHDAMYWYRQDPGQGLRLIYYSQIVNDFQKGDIAEGYSVSREKKESFPLTVTSAQKNPTAFYLCASSWGLDRTEAFFGQGTRLTVV.

The chain has TRBV6-1 and TRBJ2-7; TCRdb's D call of TRBD1 is untestable without DNA. CDR1 and CDR2 from the germline V gene are MNHNS and SASEGT. The CDR3 covers 16 residues. This CDR3 reads CASQETGTANVYEQYF.

The rearrangement joins TRBV7-9 to TRBJ2-3; the TCRdb D gene call, TRBD1, has no DNA to confirm it. The CDR3 length is 13 residues. Per germline, CDR1 SEHNR and CDR2 FQNEAQ (reference sequence). The CDR3: CASSAVGANMQYF.

V usage is TRBV28 and J usage is TRBJ2-7; TCRdb picks TRBD1, but there is no DNA to check that call. This CDR3 has 17 residues. Germline loops: CDR1 MDHEN, CDR2 SYDVKM. The CDR3 sequence is CASSFRPGTGTAYEQYF. The full variable domain, completed using reference TRBV28 and TRBJ2-7, is DVKVTQSSRYLVKRTGEKVFLECVQDMDHENMFWYRQDPGLGLRLIYFSYDVKMKEKGDIPEGYSVSREKKERFSLILESASTNQTSMYLCASSFRPGTGTAYEQYFGPGTRLTVT.

This chain connects TRBV7-2 to TRBJ1-2. Germline V CDR1 and CDR2: SGHTA, FQGNSA. This CDR3 is built from 14 residues. CDR3 protein: CASSLMAGNYGYTF.

The chain has TRBV27 and TRBJ2-1; TCRdb's D call, TRBD2, is unchecked because there is no DNA. The CDR3 runs 17 residues. Germline V CDR1 and CDR2: MNHEY, SMNVEV (reference sequence). The CDR3 loop is CASSFGPERGSYNEQFF.

The chain uses TRBV20-1 and TRBJ1-2; TCRdb indicates TRBD1, and absent DNA this call remains unverified. Looked up from germline, CDR1 is DFQATT and CDR2 is SNEGSKA (reference sequence). This CDR3 is built from 14 residues. CDR3 in amino acids: CSARDQDRNYGYTF.

V and J are TRBV5-1 and TRBJ1-1; the D gene TCRdb calls, TRBD1, cannot be checked with no DNA. Germline loops: CDR1 SGHRS, CDR2 YFSETQ. The CDR3 extends over 16 amino acids. CDR3 residues: CASSLDVGRRGTEAFF.

This chain uses TRBV29-1 with TRBJ2-1; TCRdb proposes TRBD2, but this gene call is untestable without DNA. In germline, CDR1 is SQVTM, CDR2 ANQGSEA. CDR3 size: 18 residues. The CDR3 region is CSVGSQTSGTGSRGEQFF.

This rearrangement joins TRBV20-1 to TRBJ2-7; the D call of TRBD1 rests on TCRdb alone, since no DNA is present to check it. Germline assignment: CDR1 DFQATT and CDR2 SNEGSKA (reference sequence). The length of the CDR3 is 13 residues. The CDR3: CSVSTVWGYEQYF.

The chain joins TRBV20-1 to TRBJ1-4; TCRdb's D call, TRBD1, is unchecked because there is no DNA. The germline CDR1 and CDR2 sequences are DFQATT and SNEGSKA (reference sequence). This CDR3 spans 13 amino acids. The CDR3 spells CSARTGKGEKLFF.

The genes are TRBV5-1 and TRBJ2-6; without DNA, the TCRdb call of TRBD1 cannot be checked. The CDR3 is 19 amino acids. The germline gives CDR1 SGHRS, CDR2 YFSETQ. CDR3 sequence reads: CASSPIPGQPSSGANVLTF.

V is TRBV20-1 and J is TRBJ1-4; TCRdb proposes TRBD1, but this gene call is untestable without DNA. Germline V gene lookup returns CDR1 DFQATT and CDR2 SNEGSKA (reference sequence). The CDR3 length is 14 residues. The CDR3 spells CSADPGQSNEKLFF.

The rearrangement uses TRBV18 and TRBJ1-4; the D gene TCRdb calls, TRBD1, cannot be checked with no DNA. Germline CDR1 reads KGHSH; CDR2 reads LQKENI. The CDR3 covers 15 residues. CDR3 protein: CASSPLQGGDEKLFF.

The rearrangement joins TRBV20-1 to TRBJ2-3; the TCRdb call, TRBD1, lacks DNA for checking. The CDR3 contains 15 residues. CDR1 and CDR2 (germline): DFQATT, SNEGSKA (reference sequence). The CDR3 loop reads CSAKVGTGSTDTQYF.

The chain carries TRBV29-1 and TRBJ2-5. Germline V gene sequence: CDR1 SQVTM, CDR2 ANQGSEA. This CDR3 is 13 amino acids long. The CDR3 sequence is CSVRFVPQETQYF.

The genes are TRBV7-9 and TRBJ2-1. This CDR3 contains 13 residues. Germline V gene sequence: CDR1 SEHNR, CDR2 FQNEAQ (reference sequence). The chain's CDR3 is CASSLVSYNEQFF. The complete variable domain, with remaining parts taken from reference TRBV7-9 and TRBJ2-1, reads DTGVSQNPRHKITKRGQNVTFRCDPISEHNRLYWYRQTLGQGPEFLTYFQNEAQLEKSRLLSDRFSAERPKGSFSTLEIQRTEQGDSAMYLCASSLVSYNEQFFGPGTRLTVL.

This chain connects TRBV27 to TRBJ2-1; the D call from TCRdb, TRBD1, cannot be confirmed without DNA. The CDR3 runs to 18 residues. Germline loops: CDR1 MNHEY, CDR2 SMNVEV (reference sequence). The CDR3 region is CASSLLPAFAASYNEQFF.

This chain uses TRBV20-1 with TRBJ1-5; with no DNA, the TCRdb D assignment of TRBD1 cannot be verified. In germline, CDR1 is DFQATT, CDR2 SNEGSKA (reference sequence). CDR3 length: 14 residues. The CDR3 loop is CSASPGTGWMAQHF.

V and J are TRBV28 and TRBJ1-2; the TCRdb D gene call, TRBD1, has no DNA to confirm it. The CDR3 totals 15 residues. The germline V gene has CDR1 MDHEN and CDR2 SYDVKM. CDR3 in amino acids: CATIRQRSYASGYTF.